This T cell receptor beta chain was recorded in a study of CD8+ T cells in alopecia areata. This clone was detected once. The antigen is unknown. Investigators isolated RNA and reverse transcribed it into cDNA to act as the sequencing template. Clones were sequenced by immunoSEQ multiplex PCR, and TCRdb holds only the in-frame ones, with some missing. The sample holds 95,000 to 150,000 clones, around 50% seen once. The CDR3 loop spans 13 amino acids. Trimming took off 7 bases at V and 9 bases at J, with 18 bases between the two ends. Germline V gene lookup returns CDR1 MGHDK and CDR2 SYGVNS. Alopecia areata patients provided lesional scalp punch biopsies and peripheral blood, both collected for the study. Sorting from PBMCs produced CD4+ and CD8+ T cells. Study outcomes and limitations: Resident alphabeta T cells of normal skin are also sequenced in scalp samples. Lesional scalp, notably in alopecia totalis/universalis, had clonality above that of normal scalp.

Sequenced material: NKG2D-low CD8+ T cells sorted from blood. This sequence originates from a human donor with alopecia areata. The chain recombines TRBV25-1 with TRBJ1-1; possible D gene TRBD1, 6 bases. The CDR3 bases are TGTGCCAGCACCTTGAAGGTGGGGGCACAAGCTTTCTTT. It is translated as CASTLKVGAQAFF.